Below, one T cell receptor beta chain is given with its context. These data come from a study of blood T cell repertoires in COVID-19. Study-level background: The samples span acute and convalescent COVID-19 from the United States, Italy and Spain.

Authors' analysis steps: Estimation of nucleated cell counts was performed using reference gene primer amplification. The protocol was immunoSEQ multiplex PCR, while the TCRdb copy is restricted to in-frame clones and leaves out a portion. V and J calls and clone size are as listed in that table; D and trimming were resolved from the DNA. The data show around 100,000 clones, with around nine tenths seen just once and under 9% held by the top ten. The V gene end was trimmed by 5 bases and the J gene end by 5 bases; junction bases not matched to a gene: 4. The CDR3 sequence is 14 residues long. The V gene's germline CDR1 is SGHTA and CDR2 FQGNSA.

This chain connects TRBV7-2 to TRBJ2-5, with 11 bases identical to TRBD2. Sequencing input: peripheral blood. This receptor was taken from a woman between 70 and 85 years old who had recovered from COVID-19. DNA for the CDR3: TGTGCCAGCAGCCCGACTAGCGGGGTGGAGACCCAGTACTTC. It is translated as CASSPTSGVETQYF.